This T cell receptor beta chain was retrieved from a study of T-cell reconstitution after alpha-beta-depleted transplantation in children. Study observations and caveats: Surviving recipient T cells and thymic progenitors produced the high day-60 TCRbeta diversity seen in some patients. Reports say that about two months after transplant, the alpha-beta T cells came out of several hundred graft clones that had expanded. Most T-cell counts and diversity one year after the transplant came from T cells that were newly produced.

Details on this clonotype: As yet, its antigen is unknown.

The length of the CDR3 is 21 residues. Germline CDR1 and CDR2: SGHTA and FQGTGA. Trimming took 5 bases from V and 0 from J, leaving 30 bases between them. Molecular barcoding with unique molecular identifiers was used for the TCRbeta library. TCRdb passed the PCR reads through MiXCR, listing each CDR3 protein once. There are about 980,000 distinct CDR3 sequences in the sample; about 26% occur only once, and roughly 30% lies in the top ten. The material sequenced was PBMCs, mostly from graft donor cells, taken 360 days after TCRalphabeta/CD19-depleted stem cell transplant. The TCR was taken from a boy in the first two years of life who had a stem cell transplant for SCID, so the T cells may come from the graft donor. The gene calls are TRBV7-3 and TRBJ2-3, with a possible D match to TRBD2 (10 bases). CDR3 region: CASSPYYRGRLAGPSTDTQYF. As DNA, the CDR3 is TGTGCCAGCAGCCCCTACTACAGGGGGCGACTAGCGGGCCCCAGCACAGATACGCAGTATTTT.